This paragraph reports one T cell receptor beta chain. Its antigen is still unknown. At one boundary the junction diverges from the germline segment, which might be a read error. This sample's RNA came from whole unsorted tissue. Between August and November 2014, newly diagnosed, chemotherapy-naive lung cancer patients underwent thoracic surgery in China. The data were taken from a study of tumor and adjacent non-tumor tissue in lung cancer. Overall study results and limits: Compared with tumor, normal lung showed significantly lower TCR diversity.

The library came from three nested PCR rounds adapted from ARM-PCR protocols. TCRdb itself ran the multiplex PCR reads through MiXCR, one entry per CDR3 protein. The sample holds approximately 86,000 distinct CDR3 sequences, around 77% seen once. Germline CDR1 and CDR2: SGHAT and FQNNGV. CDR3 length: 13 amino acids. The TCR was taken from a woman in her thirties or forties with non-small cell lung cancer. The chain recombines TRBV11-2 with TRBJ1-1; tentatively, D is TRBD1 (5 bases). Sequencing input: lung tumor tissue. CDR3 DNA sequence: TGTGCAAGCAGCCCTTGGGGGAACACTGAACCTTTCTTT. It specifies CASSPWGNTEPFF.